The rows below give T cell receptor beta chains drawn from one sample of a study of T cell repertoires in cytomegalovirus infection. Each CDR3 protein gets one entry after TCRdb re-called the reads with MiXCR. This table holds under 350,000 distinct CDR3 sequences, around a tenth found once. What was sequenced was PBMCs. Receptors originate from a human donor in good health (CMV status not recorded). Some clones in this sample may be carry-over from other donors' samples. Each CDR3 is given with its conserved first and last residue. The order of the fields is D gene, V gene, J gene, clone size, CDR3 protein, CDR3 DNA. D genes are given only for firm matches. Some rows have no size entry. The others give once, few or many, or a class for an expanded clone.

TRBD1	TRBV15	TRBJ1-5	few	CATRAGGGNQPQHF	TGTGCCACCAGGGCAGGGGGCGGGAATCAGCCCCAGCATTTT
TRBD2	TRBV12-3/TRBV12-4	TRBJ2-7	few	CASSPERVAGRFEQYF	TGTGCCAGCAGTCCTGAAAGGGTAGCGGGAAGGTTCGAGCAGTACTTC
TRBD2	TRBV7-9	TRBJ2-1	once	CASSSARTSGGDNEQFF	TGTGCCAGCAGCTCGGCCCGGACTAGCGGGGGGGACAATGAGCAGTTCTTC
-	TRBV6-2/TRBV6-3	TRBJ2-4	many	CASSYPAGGAKNIQYF	TGTGCCAGCAGTTACCCCGCCGGAGGGGCCAAAAACATTCAGTACTTC
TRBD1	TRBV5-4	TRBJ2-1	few	CASSRTGHEQFF	TGTGCCAGCAGCCGGACAGGCCATGAGCAGTTCTTC
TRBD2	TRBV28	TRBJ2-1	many	CASSSFPGTTYNEQFF	TGTGCCAGCAGTTCGTTTCCCGGGACTACATACAATGAGCAGTTCTTC
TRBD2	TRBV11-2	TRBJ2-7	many	CASSLTSGTYEQYF	TGTGCCAGCAGCTTGACTAGCGGGACTTACGAGCAGTACTTC
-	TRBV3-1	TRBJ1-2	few	CASSQEGGVDYTF	TGTGCCAGCAGCCAAGAAGGCGGGGTAGACTACACCTTC
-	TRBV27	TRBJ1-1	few	CASSLSRARGEAFF	TGTGCCAGCAGTTTATCGAGGGCCCGAGGTGAAGCTTTCTTT
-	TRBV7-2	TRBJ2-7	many	CASSLVFGGRDPYEQYF	TGTGCCAGCAGCTTAGTCTTCGGAGGACGGGACCCCTACGAGCAGTACTTC
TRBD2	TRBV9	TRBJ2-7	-	CASSVGGKGYEQYF	TGTGCCAGCAGCGTCGGGGGGAAGGGCTACGAGCAGTACTTC
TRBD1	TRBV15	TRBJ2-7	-	CATSSGGDRVNEQYF	TGTGCCACCAGCAGTGGGGGGGACAGGGTCAACGAGCAGTACTTC
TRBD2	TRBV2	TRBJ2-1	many	CASKGERGYNEQFF	TGTGCCAGCAAAGGAGAGCGGGGGTACAATGAGCAGTTCTTC
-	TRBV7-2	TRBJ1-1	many	CASIPTGGGARNTEAFF	TGTGCCAGCATCCCCACCGGGGGGGGGGCAAGGAACACTGAAGCTTTCTTT
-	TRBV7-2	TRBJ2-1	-	CASSLGGRQFF	TGTGCCAGCAGCTTGGGGGGACGGCAGTTCTTC
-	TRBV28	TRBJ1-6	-	CASASLRPPYSPLHF	TGTGCCAGCGCCTCACTGAGGCCCCCCTATTCACCCCTCCACTTT
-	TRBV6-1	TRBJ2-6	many	CASSAGQLSGANVLTF	TGTGCCAGCAGCGCGGGACAGCTCTCTGGGGCCAACGTCCTGACTTTC
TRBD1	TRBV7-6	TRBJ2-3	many	CASSPWTGGADTQYF	TGTGCCAGCAGCCCTTGGACAGGGGGCGCAGATACGCAGTATTTT